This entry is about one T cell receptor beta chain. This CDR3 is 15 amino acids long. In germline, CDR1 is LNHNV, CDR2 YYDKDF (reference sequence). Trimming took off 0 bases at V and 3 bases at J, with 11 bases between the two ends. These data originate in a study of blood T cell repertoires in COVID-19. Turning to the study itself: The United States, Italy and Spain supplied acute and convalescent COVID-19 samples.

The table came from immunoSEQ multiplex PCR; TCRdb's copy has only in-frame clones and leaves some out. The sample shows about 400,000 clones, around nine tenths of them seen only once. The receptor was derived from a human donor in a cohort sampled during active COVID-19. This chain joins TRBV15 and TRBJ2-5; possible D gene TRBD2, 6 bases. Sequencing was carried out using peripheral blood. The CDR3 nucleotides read TGTGCCACCAGCAGAGATCTGGGGGAGGAAGAGACCCAGTACTTC. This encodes CATSRDLGEEETQYF.